In this sample, the clone carrying this T cell receptor (beta chain) turned up once. Its antigen is not identified. This sample stems from a study of cytotoxic CD8 clonotypes in ibrutinib-treated CLL. Looking at the study overall: The authors obtained response samples at a median of around 12 months of treatment, range 6 to 36. Whole-study findings and limits: Under therapy, public clonotypes either contracted or stayed stable, and they were uncommon.

Investigators sought sequencing depths of between 1 in 200,000 and 1 in 1 million T cells. Measured with immunoSEQ multiplex PCR; TCRdb has only the in-frame clones, and not every one. This sample carries approximately 45,000 clones, over 50% of them seen once, and the ten largest clones take 20% to 25%. The CDR3 covers 16 residues. V was trimmed by 3 bases and J by 4 bases, leaving 16 bases between them. CDR1 is KGHSH and CDR2 is LQKENI in the germline V gene. Specimen: PBMCs, collected after 24 months of ibrutinib treatment. The V gene is TRBV18, the J gene TRBJ1-3, with D uncertain. This sequence was found in a human donor with chronic lymphocytic leukemia. CDR3 sequence reads: CASSPVLQGSGNTIYF. The CDR3 DNA is TGTGCCAGCTCACCGGTCTTACAAGGGAGCGGAAACACCATATATTTT.